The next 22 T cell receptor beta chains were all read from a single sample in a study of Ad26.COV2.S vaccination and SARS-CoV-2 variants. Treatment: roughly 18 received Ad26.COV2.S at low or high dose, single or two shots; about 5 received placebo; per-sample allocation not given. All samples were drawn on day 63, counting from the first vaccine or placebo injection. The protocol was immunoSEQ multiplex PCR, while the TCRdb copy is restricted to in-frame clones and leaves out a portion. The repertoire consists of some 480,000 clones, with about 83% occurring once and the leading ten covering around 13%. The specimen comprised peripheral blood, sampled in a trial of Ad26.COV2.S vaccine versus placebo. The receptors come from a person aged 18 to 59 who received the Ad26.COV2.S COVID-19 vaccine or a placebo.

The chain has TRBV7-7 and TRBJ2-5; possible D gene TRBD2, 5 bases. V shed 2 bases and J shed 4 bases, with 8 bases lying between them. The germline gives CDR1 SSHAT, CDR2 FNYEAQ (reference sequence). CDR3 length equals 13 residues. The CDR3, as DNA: TGTGCCAGCAGCTTACGGGGATCAGAGACCCAGTACTTC. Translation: CASSLRGSETQYF. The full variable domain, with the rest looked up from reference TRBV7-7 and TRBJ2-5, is GAGVSQSPRYKVTKRGQDVTLRCDPISSHATLYWYQQALGQGPEFLTYFNYEAQPDKSGLPSDRFSAERPEGSISTLTIQRTEQRDSAMYRCASSLRGSETQYFGPGTRLLVL.

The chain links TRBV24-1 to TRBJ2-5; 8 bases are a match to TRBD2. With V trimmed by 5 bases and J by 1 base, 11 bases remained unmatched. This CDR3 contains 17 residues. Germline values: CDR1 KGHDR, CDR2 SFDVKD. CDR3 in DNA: TGTGCCACCAGTGGTCTCGAAGCGGGAGCGATCCAAGAGACCCAGTACTTC. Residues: CATSGLEAGAIQETQYF.

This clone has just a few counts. In DNA, the CDR3 is TGTGCCAGCAAGATAGGGGAGGGGCAGCCCCAGCATTTT. This gives the protein CASKIGEGQPQHF. This chain joins TRBV6-1 and TRBJ1-5, with D possibly being TRBD1 (5 bases). This CDR3 contains 13 residues. The germline gives CDR1 MNHNS, CDR2 SASEGT. The ends were cut back, 7 bases at V and 7 bases at J, with 14 bases in the middle.

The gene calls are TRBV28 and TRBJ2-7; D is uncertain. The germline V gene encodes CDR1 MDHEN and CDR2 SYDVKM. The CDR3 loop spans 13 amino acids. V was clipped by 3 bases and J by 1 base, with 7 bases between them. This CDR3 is CASSFLRSYEQYF. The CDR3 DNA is TGTGCCAGCAGTTTTCTCCGTTCCTACGAGCAGTACTTC. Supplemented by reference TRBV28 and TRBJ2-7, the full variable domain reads DVKVTQSSRYLVKRTGEKVFLECVQDMDHENMFWYRQDPGLGLRLIYFSYDVKMKEKGDIPEGYSVSREKKERFSLILESASTNQTSMYLCASSFLRSYEQYFGPGTRLTVT.

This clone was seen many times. CDR3 protein: CASSLEGQPHYEQYF. The CDR3, as DNA: TGTGCCAGCAGTTTAGAGGGACAACCTCATTACGAGCAGTACTTC. The genes are TRBV6-5 and TRBJ2-7, with a weak D call TRBD1 (6 bases). The V end lost 4 bases, the J end lost 4 bases, and 17 bases lay between the germline ends. Germline CDR1 reads MNHEY; CDR2 reads SVGAGI. This CDR3 region has 15 residues.

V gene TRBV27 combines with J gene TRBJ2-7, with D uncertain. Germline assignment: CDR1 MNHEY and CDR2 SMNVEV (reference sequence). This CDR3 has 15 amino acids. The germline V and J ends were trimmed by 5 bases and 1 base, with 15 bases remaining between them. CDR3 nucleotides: TGTGCCAGCAGTCCCATCGGCTCTTCTTCCTACGAGCAGTACTTC. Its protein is CASSPIGSSSYEQYF.

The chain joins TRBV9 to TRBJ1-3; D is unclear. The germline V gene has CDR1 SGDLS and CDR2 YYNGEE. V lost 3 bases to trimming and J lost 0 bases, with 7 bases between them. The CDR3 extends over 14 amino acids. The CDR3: CASSGSGSGNTIYF. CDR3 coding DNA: TGTGCCAGCAGCGGGAGCGGCTCTGGAAACACCATATATTTT. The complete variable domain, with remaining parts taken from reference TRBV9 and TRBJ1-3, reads DSGVTQTPKHLITATGQRVTLRCSPRSGDLSVYWYQQSLDQGLQFLIQYYNGEERAKGNILERFSAQQFPDLHSELNLSSLELGDSALYFCASSGSGSGNTIYFGEGSWLTVV.

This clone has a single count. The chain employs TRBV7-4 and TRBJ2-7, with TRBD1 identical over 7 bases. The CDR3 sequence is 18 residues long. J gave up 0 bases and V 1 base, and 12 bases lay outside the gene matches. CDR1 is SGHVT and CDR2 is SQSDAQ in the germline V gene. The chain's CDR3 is CASSLGPPGQKSSYEQYF. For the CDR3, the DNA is TGTGCCAGCAGCTTAGGCCCGCCGGGACAGAAGAGCTCCTACGAGCAGTACTTC.

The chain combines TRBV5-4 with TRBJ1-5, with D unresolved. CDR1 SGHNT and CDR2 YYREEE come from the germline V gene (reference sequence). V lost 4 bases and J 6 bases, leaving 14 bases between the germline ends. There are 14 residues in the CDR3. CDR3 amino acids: CASSPTPDGQPQHF. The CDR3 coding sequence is TGTGCCAGCAGCCCAACTCCCGATGGTCAGCCCCAGCATTTT.

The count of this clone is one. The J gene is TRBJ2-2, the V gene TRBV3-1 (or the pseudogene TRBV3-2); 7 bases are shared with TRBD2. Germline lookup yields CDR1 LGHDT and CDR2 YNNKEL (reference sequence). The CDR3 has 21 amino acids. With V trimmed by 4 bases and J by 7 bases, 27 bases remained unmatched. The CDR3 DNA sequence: TGTGCCAGCAGCCTGTACAACCGACGAAGCGGGCGCGGGAGTTTGCGCGGGGAGCTGTTTTTT. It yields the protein CASSLYNRRSGRGSLRGELFF.

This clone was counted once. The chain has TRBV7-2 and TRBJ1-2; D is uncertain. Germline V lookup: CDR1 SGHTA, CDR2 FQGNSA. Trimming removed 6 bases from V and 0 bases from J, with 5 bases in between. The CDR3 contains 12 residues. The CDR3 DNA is TGTGCCAGCAGGGGGACTAACTATGGCTACACCTTC. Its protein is CASRGTNYGYTF.

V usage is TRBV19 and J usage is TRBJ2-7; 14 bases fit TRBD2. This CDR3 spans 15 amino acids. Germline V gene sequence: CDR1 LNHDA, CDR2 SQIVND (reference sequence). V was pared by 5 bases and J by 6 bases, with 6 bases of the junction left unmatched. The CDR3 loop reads CASSPGTSGSSEQYF. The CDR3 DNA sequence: TGTGCCAGTAGTCCAGGGACTAGCGGGAGTTCCGAGCAGTACTTC.

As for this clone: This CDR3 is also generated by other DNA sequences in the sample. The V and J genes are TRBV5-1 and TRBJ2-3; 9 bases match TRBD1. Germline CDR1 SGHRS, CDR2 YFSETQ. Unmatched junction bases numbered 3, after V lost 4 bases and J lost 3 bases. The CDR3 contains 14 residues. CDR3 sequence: CASSTGQGTDTQYF. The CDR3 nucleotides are TGCGCCAGCAGCACCGGACAGGGGACAGATACGCAGTATTTT. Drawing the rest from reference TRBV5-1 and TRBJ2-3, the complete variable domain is KAGVTQTPRYLIKTRGQQVTLSCSPISGHRSVSWYQQTPGQGLQFLFEYFSETQRNKGNFPGRFSGRQFSNSRSEMNVSTLELGDSALYLCASSTGQGTDTQYFGPGTRLTVL.

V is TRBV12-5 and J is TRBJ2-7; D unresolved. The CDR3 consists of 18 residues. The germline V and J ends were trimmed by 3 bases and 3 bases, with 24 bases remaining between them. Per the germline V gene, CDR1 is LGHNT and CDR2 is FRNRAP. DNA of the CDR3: TGTGCTAGTGGTTTTCTTTCCGCCACCGTTTCCGTAGACTACGAGCAGTACTTC. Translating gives CASGFLSATVSVDYEQYF.

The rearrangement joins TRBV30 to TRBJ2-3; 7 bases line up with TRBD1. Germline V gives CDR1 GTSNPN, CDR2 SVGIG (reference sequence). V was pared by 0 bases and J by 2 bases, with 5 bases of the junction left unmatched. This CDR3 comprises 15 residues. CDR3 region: CAWSVGGPFTDTQYF. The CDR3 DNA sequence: TGTGCCTGGAGTGTAGGGGGCCCCTTCACAGATACGCAGTATTTT.

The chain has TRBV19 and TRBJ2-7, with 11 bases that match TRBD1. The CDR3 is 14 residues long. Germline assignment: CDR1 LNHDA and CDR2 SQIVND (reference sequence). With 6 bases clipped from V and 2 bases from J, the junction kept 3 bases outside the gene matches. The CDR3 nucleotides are TGTGCCAGTAGACCGGGACAGGGGGCCTACGAGCAGTACTTC. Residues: CASRPGQGAYEQYF.

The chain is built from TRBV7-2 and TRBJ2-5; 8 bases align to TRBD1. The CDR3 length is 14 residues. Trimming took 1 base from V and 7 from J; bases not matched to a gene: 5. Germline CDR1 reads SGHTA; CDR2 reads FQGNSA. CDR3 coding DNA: TGTGCCAGCAGCTTAGGCGGGACAGGAGCGACCCAGTACTTC. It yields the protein CASSLGGTGATQYF.

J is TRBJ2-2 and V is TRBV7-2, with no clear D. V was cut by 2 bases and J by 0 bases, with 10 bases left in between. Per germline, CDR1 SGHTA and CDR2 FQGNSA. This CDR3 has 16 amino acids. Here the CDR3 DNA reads TGTGCCAGCAGCTTATGGGGTGGGGCGAACACCGGGGAGCTGTTTTTT. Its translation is CASSLWGGANTGELFF.

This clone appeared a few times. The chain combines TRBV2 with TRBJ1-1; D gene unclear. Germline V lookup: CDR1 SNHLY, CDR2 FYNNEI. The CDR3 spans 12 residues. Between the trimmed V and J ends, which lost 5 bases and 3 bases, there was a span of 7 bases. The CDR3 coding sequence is TGTGCCAGCAGTCCACAGTACACTGAAGCTTTCTTT. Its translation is CASSPQYTEAFF.

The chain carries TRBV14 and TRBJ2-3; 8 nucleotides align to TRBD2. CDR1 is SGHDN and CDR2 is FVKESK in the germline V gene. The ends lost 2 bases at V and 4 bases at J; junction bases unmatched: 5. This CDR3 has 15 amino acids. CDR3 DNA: TGTGCCAGCAGCCAAATACCGGGAGGGGCAGATACGCAGTATTTT. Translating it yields CASSQIPGGADTQYF.

The CDR3 loop is CASSLGGVGEAFF. For the CDR3, the DNA is TGCGCCAGCAGCTTGGGGGGCGTCGGAGAAGCTTTCTTT. The chain recombines TRBV5-1 with TRBJ1-1, with TRBD1 as a possible D gene (5 bases). The CDR3 has 13 residues. The germline V gene encodes CDR1 SGHRS and CDR2 YFSETQ. With 0 bases removed from V and 8 bases from J, the gap between germline ends came to 11 bases.

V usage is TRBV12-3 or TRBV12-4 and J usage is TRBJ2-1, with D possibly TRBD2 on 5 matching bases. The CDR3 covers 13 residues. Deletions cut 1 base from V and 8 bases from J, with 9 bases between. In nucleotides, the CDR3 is TGTGCCAGCAGTTTAGGGGAGTTGGATGAGCAGTTCTTC. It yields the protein CASSLGELDEQFF.